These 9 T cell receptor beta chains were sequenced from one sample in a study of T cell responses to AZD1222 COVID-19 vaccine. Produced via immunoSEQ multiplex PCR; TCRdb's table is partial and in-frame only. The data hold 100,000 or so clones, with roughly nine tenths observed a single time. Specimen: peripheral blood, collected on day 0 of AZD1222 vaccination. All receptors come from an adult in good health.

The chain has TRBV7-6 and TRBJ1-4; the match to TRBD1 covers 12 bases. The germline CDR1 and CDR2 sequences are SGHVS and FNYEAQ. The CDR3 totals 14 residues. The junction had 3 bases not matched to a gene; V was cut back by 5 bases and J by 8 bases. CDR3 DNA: TGTGCCAGCAGCCGGGACAGGGGGCAAGAAAAACTGTTTTTT. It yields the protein CASSRDRGQEKLFF.

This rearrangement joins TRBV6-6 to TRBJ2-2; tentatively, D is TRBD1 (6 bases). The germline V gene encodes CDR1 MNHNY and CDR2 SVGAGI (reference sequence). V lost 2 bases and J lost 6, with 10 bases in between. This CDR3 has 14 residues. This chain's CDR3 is CASSYRTDSGELFF. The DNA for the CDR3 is TGTGCCAGCAGTTACCGGACAGATTCCGGGGAGCTGTTTTTT.

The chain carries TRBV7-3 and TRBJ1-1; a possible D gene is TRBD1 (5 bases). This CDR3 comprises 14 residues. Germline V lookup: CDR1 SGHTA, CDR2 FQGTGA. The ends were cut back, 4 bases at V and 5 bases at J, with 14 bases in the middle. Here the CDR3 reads CASSSGRTGTEAFF. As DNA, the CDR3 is TGTGCCAGCAGCTCAGGGAGAACGGGAACTGAAGCTTTCTTT. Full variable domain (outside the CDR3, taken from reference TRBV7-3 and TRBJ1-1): GAGVSQTPSNKVTEKGKYVELRCDPISGHTALYWYRQSLGQGPEFLIYFQGTGAADDSGLPNDRFFAVRPEGSVSTLKIQRTERGDSAVYLCASSSGRTGTEAFFGQGTRLTVV.

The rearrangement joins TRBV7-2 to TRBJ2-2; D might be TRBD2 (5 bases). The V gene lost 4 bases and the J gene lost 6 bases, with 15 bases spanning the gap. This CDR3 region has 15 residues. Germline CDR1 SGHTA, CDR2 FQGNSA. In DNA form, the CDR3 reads TGTGCCAGCAGCTCGCCCGACTACGGCGCCGGGGAGCTGTTTTTT. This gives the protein CASSSPDYGAGELFF.

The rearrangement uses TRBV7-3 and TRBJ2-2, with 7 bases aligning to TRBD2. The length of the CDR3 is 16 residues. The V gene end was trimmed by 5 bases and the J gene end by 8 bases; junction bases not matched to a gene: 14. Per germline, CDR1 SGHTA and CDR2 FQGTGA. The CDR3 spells CASSPVAGVAMGELFF. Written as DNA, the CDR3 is TGTGCCAGCAGCCCAGTTGCGGGAGTGGCTATGGGGGAGCTGTTTTTT.

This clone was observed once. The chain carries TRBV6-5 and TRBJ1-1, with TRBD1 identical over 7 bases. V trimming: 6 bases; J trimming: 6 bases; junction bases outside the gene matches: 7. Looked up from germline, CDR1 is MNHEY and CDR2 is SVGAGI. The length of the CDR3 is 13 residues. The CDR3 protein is CASSTDRVAEAFF. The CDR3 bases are TGTGCCAGCAGCACCGACAGGGTCGCTGAAGCTTTCTTT.

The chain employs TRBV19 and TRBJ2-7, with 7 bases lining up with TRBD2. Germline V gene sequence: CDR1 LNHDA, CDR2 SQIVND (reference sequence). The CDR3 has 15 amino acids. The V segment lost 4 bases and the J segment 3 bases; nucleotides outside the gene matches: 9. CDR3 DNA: TGTGCCAGTAGTACCAGCCGTGGGGGGGGCTACGAGCAGTACTTC. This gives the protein CASSTSRGGGYEQYF.

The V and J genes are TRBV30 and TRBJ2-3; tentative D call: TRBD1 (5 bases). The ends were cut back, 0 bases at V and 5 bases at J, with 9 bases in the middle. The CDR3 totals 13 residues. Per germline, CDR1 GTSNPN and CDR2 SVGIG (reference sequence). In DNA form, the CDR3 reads TGTGCCTGGAGTGTCAAAGGGGAAGATACGCAGTATTTT. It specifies CAWSVKGEDTQYF. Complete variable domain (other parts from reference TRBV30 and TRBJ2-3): SQTIHQWPATLVQPVGSPLSLECTVEGTSNPNLYWYRQAAGRGLQLLFYSVGIGQISSEVPQNLSASRPQDRQFILSSKKLLLSDSGFYLCAWSVKGEDTQYFGPGTRLTVL.

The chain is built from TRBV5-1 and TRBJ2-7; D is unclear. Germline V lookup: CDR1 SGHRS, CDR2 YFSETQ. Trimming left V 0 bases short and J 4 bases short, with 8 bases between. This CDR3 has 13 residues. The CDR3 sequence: CASSLDVGYEQYF. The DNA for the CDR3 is TGCGCCAGCAGCTTGGACGTGGGGTACGAGCAGTACTTC. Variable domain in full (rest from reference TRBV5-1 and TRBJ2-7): KAGVTQTPRYLIKTRGQQVTLSCSPISGHRSVSWYQQTPGQGLQFLFEYFSETQRNKGNFPGRFSGRQFSNSRSEMNVSTLELGDSALYLCASSLDVGYEQYFGPGTRLTVT.